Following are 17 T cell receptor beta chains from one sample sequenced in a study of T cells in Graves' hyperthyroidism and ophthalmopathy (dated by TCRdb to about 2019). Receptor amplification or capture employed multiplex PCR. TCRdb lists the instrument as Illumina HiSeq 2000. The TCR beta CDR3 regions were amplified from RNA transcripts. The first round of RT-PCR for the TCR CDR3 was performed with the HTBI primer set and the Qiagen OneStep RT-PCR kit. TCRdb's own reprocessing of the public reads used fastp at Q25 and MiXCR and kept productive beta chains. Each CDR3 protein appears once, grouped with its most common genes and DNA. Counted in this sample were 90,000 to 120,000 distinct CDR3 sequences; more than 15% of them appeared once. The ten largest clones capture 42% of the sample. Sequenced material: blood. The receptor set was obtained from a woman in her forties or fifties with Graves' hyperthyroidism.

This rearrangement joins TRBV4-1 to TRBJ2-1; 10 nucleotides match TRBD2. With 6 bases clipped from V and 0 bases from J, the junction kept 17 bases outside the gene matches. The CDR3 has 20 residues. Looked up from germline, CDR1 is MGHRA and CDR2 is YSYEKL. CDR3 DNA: TGCGCCAGCAGTCGATGGGGACTAGCGAATATTTTGAGCTCCTACAATGAGCAGTTCTTC. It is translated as CASSRWGLANILSSYNEQFF.

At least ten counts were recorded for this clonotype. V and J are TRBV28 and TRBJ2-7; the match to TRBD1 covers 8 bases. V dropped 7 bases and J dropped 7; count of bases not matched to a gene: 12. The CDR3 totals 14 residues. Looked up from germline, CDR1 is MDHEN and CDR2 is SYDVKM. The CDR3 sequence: CASTEAGQGGEQYV. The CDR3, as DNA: TGTGCCAGCACTGAGGCCGGACAGGGCGGGGAGCAGTACGTC.

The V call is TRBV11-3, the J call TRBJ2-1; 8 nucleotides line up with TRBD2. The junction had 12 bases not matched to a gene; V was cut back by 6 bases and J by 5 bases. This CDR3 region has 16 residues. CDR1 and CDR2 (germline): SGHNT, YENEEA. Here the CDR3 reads CASSSQAAGADNEQFF. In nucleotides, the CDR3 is TGTGCCAGCAGTTCGCAGGCAGCGGGAGCGGACAATGAGCAGTTCTTC.

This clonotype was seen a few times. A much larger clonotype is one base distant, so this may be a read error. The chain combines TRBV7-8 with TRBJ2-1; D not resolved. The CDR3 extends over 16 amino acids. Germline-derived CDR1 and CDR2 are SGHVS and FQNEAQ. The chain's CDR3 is CVSSLEWAERGNEQFF. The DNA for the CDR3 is TGTGTCAGCAGCTTAGAATGGGCCGAGAGAGGAAATGAGCAGTTCTTC.

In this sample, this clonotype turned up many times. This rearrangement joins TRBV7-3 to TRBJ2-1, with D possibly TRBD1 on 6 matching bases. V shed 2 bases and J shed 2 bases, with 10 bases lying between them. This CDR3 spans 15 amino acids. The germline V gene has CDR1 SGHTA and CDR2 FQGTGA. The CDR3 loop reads CASSLWDTPYNEQFF. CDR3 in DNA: TGTGCCAGCAGCTTATGGGACACCCCCTACAATGAGCAGTTCTTC.

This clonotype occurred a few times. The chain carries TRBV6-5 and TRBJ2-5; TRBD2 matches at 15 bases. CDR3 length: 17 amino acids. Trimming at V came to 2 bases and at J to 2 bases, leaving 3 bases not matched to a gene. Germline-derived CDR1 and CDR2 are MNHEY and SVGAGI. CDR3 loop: CASSYGTSGRLQETQYF. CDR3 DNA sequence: TGTGCCAGCAGTTACGGGACTAGCGGGAGGCTACAAGAGACCCAGTACTTC.

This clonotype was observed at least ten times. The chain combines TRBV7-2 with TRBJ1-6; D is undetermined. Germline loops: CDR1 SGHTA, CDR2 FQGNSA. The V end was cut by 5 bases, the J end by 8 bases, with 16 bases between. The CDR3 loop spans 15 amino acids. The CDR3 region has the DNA TGTGCCAGCAGCCCACCGGGAGCCGATGATTCACCCCTCCACTTT. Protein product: CASSPPGADDSPLHF.

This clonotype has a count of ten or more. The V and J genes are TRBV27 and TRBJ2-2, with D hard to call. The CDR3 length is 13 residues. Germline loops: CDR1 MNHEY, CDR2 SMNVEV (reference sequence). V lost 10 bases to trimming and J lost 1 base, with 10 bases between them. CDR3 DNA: TGTGCCACCCGGTATCGGAACACCGGGGAGCTGTTTTTT. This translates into CATRYRNTGELFF.

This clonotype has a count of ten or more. CDR3 amino acids: CASSWGGVPYEQYV. DNA of the CDR3: TGTGCCAGCAGTTGGGGAGGGGTGCCCTACGAGCAGTACGTC. The J gene is TRBJ2-7, the V gene TRBV28; 7 bases are a match to TRBD2. Germline CDR1 is MDHEN and CDR2 is SYDVKM. The CDR3 consists of 14 residues. Trimming took 4 bases from V and 2 from J; bases not matched to a gene: 5.

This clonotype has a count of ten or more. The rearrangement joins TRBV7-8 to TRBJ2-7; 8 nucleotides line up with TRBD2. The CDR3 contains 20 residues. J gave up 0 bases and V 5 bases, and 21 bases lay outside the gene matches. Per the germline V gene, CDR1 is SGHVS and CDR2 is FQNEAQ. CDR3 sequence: CASSLPGGGTAASSSYEQYV. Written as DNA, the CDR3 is TGTGCCAGCAGCCTCCCGGGAGGGGGAACCGCGGCTTCCAGCTCCTACGAGCAGTACGTC.

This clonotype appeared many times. CDR3: CASSLLDREGEQYF. CDR3 nucleotide sequence: TGTGCCAGCAGCTTGCTGGACAGGGAAGGCGAGCAGTACTTC. The rearrangement uses TRBV5-8 and TRBJ2-7; the match to TRBD1 covers 8 bases. J was trimmed by 6 bases and V by 1 base; bases with no gene match: 6. CDR1 and CDR2 from the germline V gene are SGHTS and YDEGEE. The CDR3 contains 14 residues.

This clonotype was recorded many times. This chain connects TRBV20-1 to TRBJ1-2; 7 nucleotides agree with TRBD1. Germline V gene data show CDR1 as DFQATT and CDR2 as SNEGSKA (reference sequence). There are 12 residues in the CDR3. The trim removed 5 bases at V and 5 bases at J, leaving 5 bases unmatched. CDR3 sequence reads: CSASRQGYGYTF. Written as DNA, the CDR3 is TGCAGTGCTTCGAGACAGGGTTATGGCTACACCTTC.

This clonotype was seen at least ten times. In DNA, the CDR3 is TGTGCCAGCAGCCGGGGAGGGCTAGCGGGAGGGACAGATACGCAGTATTTT. Its protein product is CASSRGGLAGGTDTQYF. The V and J genes are TRBV3-1 and TRBJ2-3; TRBD2 aligns across 12 bases. CDR3 length equals 17 residues. Germline V lookup: CDR1 LGHDT, CDR2 YNNKEL (reference sequence). Losses at the gene ends were 4 bases for V and 3 bases for J; bases not matched to a gene: 8.

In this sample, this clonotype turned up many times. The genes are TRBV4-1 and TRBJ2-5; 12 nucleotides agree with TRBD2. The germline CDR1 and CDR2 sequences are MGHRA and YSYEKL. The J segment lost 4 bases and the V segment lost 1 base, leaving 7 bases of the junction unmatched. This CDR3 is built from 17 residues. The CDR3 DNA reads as TGCGCCAGCAGCCAAGGTCCTAGCGGGAGGGCCGGAGAGACCCAGTACTTC. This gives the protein CASSQGPSGRAGETQYF.

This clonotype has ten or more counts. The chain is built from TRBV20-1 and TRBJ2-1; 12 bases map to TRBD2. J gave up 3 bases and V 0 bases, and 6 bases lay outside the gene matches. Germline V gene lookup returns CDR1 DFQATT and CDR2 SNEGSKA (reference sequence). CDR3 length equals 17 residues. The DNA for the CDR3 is TGCAGTGCTAGAGATCTTACTAGCGGGAGGCTCTACAATGAGCAGTTCTTC. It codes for CSARDLTSGRLYNEQFF.

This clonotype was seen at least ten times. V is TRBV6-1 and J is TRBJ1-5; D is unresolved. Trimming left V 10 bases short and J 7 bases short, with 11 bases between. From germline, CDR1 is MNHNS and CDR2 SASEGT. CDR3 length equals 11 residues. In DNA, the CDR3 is TGTGCCAACGGGGATGGGCAGCCCCAGCATTTT. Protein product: CANGDGQPQHF.

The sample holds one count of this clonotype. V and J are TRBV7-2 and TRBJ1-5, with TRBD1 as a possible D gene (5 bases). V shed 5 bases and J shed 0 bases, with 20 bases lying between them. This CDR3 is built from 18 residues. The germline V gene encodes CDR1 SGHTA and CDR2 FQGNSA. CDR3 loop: CASSPRGPRTDSNQPQHF. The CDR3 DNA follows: TGTGCCAGCAGCCCTAGGGGCCCACGAACGGATAGCAATCAGCCCCAGCATTTT.